What follows is one T cell receptor beta chain and its context. Its antigen is unknown. The split of CD4+ cells yielded CD45RA+ naive and CD45RA-negative memory subsets. The CDR3 spans 12 residues. V dropped 5 bases and J dropped 6 bases, with 11 bases sitting between them. CDR1 is KGHSH and CDR2 is LQKENI in the germline V gene. These data come from a study of shared clonotypes between healthy human individuals. Turning to the study itself: There were three CD4 naive, three CD4 memory, two CD8 naive and one CD8 memory plates per donor. Study-level points and caveats: The represented genetic and exposure-history diversity was limited by the small number of donors.

This table comes from immunoSEQ multiplex PCR, and its TCRdb copy is limited to in-frame clones, with some not included. The sample shows millions of clones, around 94% of them seen only once. Sequenced: naive CD4+ T cells sorted from blood. The subset here: CD45RA+ positively selected. The V gene is TRBV18, the J gene TRBJ2-7; the D is unclear. This TCR was sampled from a man aged 18-30 years in good health. CDR3 region: CASSSKGFEQYF. The CDR3 bases are TGTGCCAGCTCATCAAAAGGGTTCGAGCAGTACTTC.